This TCR beta chain was retrieved from a study of identical twins. General observations from the study: Conclusions came from cross-sectional statistical analysis, not from following the same donors. Excess sharing between twins was weaker in beta out-of-frame sequences. The authors noted that invariant MAIT and iNKT cells could partly confound zero-insertion analyses.

Via MiXCR, TCRdb re-called the 5' RACE reads, giving one row per CDR3 protein. The data contain 500,000 to 600,000 distinct CDR3 sequences, around 20% of them singletons. The CDR3 is 15 amino acids. Germline CDR1 reads ENHRY; CDR2 reads SYGVKD. V trimming: 3 bases; J trimming: 4 bases; junction bases outside the gene matches: 4. This clonotype was seen a handful of times. Its antigen is still unknown. This same sample was also part of a study on T cells expressing NK-cell markers. From that second work: The authors restricted sorting to alpha-beta TCR T cells with an anti-gamma-delta TCR antibody in several experiments.

The gene calls are TRBV10-3 and TRBJ2-1, with 9 positions matching TRBD2. Sequenced sample: CD4+ T cells sorted from blood. The sequence came from a woman between 18 and 30 years old in good health. The CDR3 sequence: CAISDSLAGYNEQFF. The CDR3 region has the DNA TGTGCCATCAGTGACTCGCTAGCGGGGTACAATGAGCAGTTCTTC.